This paragraph reports one T cell receptor beta chain. What it binds is not known. This specimen belongs to a study of cytomegalovirus exposure and HLA in healthy donors. Findings and limits, study-wide: Later on, an analysis tied 15,000 to 20,000 TCR beta sequences to HLA alleles at 0.05 false discovery rate. Altogether, 164 TCR beta chains were recorded as cytomegalovirus-associated.

The CDR3 runs to 16 residues. Between the trimmed V and J ends, which lost 1 base and 0 bases, there was a span of 10 bases. Germline assignment: CDR1 SGHTA and CDR2 FQGNSA. The PCR ran on 60 Vbeta and 13 Jbeta primers. This table comes from immunoSEQ multiplex PCR, and its TCRdb copy is limited to in-frame clones, with some not included. The table lists about 90,000 clones, about 69% of them singletons. The sequenced material came from PBMCs. The rearrangement joins TRBV7-2 to TRBJ1-3; no clear D. This TCR derives from a woman younger than 35 in good health and CMV-seropositive. In DNA form, the CDR3 reads TGTGCCAGCAGCTTAGTCGCCTTCAGCTCTGGAAACACCATATATTTT. It yields the protein CASSLVAFSSGNTIYF.